This T cell receptor (beta chain) originates from a study of technical replicates of blood from a handful of donors. Assay: immunoSEQ multiplex PCR; the TCRdb copy retains only in-frame clones and omits some. The profile shows about 83,000 clones, more than 90% of them singletons. The V and J ends lost 5 bases and 2 bases, in that order; junction bases with no gene match: 8. Looked up from germline, CDR1 is SGHRS and CDR2 is YFSETQ. The CDR3 has 16 amino acids. The TCR comes from a human donor in good health. The V call is TRBV5-1, the J call TRBJ2-5, with 11 bases lining up with TRBD2. Sequencing was performed on T cells isolated from PBMCs. This CDR3 reads CASRKGIAGGQETQYF. The CDR3 DNA follows: TGCGCCAGCAGGAAGGGGATAGCGGGAGGGCAAGAGACCCAGTACTTC.